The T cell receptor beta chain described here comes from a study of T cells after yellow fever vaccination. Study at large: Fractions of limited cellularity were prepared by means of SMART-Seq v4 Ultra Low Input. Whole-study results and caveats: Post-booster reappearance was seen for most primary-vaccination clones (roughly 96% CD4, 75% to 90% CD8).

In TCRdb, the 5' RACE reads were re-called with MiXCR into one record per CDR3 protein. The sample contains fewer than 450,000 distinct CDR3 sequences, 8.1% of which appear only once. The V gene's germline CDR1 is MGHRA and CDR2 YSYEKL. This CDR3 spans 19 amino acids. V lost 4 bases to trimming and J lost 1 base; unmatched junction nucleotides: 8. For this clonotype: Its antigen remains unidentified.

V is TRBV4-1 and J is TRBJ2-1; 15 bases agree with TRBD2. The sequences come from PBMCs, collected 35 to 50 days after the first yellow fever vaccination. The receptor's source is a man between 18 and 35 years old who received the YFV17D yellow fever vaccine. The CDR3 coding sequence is TGCGCCAGCAGCCGGTTAGGACTAGCGGGGGGGACGTCCTACAATGAGCAGTTCTTC. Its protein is CASSRLGLAGGTSYNEQFF.